This is a list of T cell receptor beta chains from one sample in a study of cytomegalovirus exposure and HLA in healthy donors. Using immunoSEQ multiplex PCR, the repertoire was profiled, and TCRdb retains in-frame clones only, with some absent. The table includes about 130,000 clones, approximately 70% detected once. The source material was PBMCs. The receptors shown here come from a human donor in good health. Both conserved end residues are trimmed from each CDR3.

TRBV4-1,12,ASSQQGLQETQY
TRBV21-1,13,ASSKERAGSDEQY
TRBV4-1,18,ASSQVLVGGASPNTGELF
TRBV4-1,16,ASSQDRFGRASTDTQY
TRBV9,17,ASSVDSGLPTSSYNEQF
TRBV27,13,ASSLSGQGTYEQY
TRBV7-9,13,ASSPNLAGSSEQY
TRBV7-2,13,ASSSPTRVAGELF
TRBV7-2,14,ASGRGTAGWSYEQY
TRBV7-8,11,ASSLGGVTEAF
TRBV29-1,10,SVGGQNYGYT
TRBV27,12,ASSLPGPQETQY
TRBV7-9,13,ASSPRTSGGYEQY
TRBV7-9,12,ASSLVGQGYEQY
TRBV27,14,ASSPEGGPIHQPQH
TRBV28,9,ASGGGYEQY
TRBV29-1,10,SATGGRGELF
TRBV2,12,ASSAETGLGELF
TRBV28,13,ASSLGTASTDTQY
TRBV11-2,14,ASSLSGQGWADTQY
TRBV7-8,9,ASSPRYEQY
TRBV10-1,12,ASSTGTSIDEQY
TRBV27,14,ASSFRQVVPFYEQY
TRBV5-4,13,ASSLPFGGKETQY
TRBV7-8,15,ASSLVGGRVSGNTIY
TRBV15,11,ATSWGVNGGYT
TRBV5-4,13,ASSSRTSGSYEQY
TRBV2,14,ASSEMGREGRYEQF
TRBV19,14,ASSRGQGAGEETQY
TRBV6-5,13,ASSPGTGVTGELF
TRBV28,15,ASSPQPGQGFADTQY
TRBV2,13,ASSESGGASYEQY
TRBV28,11,ASSFHREETQY
TRBV27,13,ASSLSMLAGGGLF
TRBV16,15,ASSQFSGRGSNQPQH
TRBV28,11,ASNLGQEYEQY
TRBV5-5,15,ASSLRSGTGGENTIY
TRBV7-9,11,ASSIANYYGYT
TRBV5-1,12,ASSSGTQNTEAF
TRBV27,12,ASSPTGGGYEQY
TRBV28,13,ASSFSIRSRTEAF
TRBV27,17,ASSLSRTGLPYSNQPQH
TRBV6-1,17,ASSESWGGTSGSVGELF
TRBV7-2,14,ASSLGRGGRNTEAF
TRBV4-1,11,ASSHSGGYEQY
TRBV15,11,ATQGRGAYEQY
TRBV19,16,ASSIGERLRTGQETQY
TRBV6-1,11,ASSQREYNEQF
TRBV5-1,16,ASSSKGLAGVNSYEQY
TRBV23-1,12,ASGPDRGNTEAF
TRBV10-3,14,AISEGGSTGDHEQY
TRBV5-1,15,ASSPQRQGEWTYEQY
TRBV7-3,13,ASSPTGGSNYGYT
TRBV18,15,ASSPRVAGAFQETQY
TRBV5-4,13,ASSLAWAGNYGYT
TRBV29-1,10,SVPGTGASAF
TRBV7-6,14,ASSLVAGGMSGELF
TRBV11-2,11,ASSPGTRGEQY
TRBV2,12,ASSRSGETYEQY
TRBV4-1,15,ASSQVVASGRLNEQF